This record looks at one TCR beta chain sequence and its context. This CDR3 contains 15 residues. The germline V and J ends were trimmed by 8 bases and 3 bases, with 16 bases remaining between them. Germline values: CDR1 MNHEY, CDR2 SVGAGI. This sample was taken from a study of blood T cell repertoires in COVID-19. Study information: Sites across the United States, Italy and Spain contributed samples from acute and convalescent COVID-19. The cDNA or gDNA used as material had been derived from T cells, B-cell-depleted T cells, or PBMCs.

Original processing methods: Reference gene primer amplification in the assay estimated nucleated cell counts. TCRdb's copy holds only in-frame clones and misses some; the assay was immunoSEQ multiplex PCR. The V and J calls and clone size are taken from that table; D and trimming were inferred from the DNA. This table holds 70,000 to 85,000 clones, just over 85% found once. The chain links TRBV6-5 to TRBJ2-2; weak D call: TRBD1 (7 bases). This TCR came from a woman older than 75 in a cohort sampled during active or convalescent COVID-19. The specimen was peripheral blood. The CDR3 DNA follows: TGTGCCAGCCGGCGCAGGGGGGCGGACACCGGGGAGCTGTTTTTT. It translates to CASRRRGADTGELFF.